These 17 T cell receptor beta chains were all obtained from the same sample, sequenced in a study of tumor-infiltrating lymphocytes in oesophageal squamous cell carcinoma. Each CDR3 protein gets one entry after TCRdb re-called the PCR reads with MiXCR. The table includes 10,000 or so distinct CDR3 sequences, 58% detected once. Sequencing used esophageal tumor tissue. These receptors all stem from a female donor with esophageal squamous cell carcinoma.

This clonotype occurred many times. V gene TRBV7-6 combines with J gene TRBJ2-1; 8 bases fit TRBD1. This CDR3 spans 16 amino acids. Trimming removed 1 base from V and 7 bases from J; junction bases left unmatched: 9. Per germline, CDR1 SGHVS and CDR2 FNYEAQ. Here the CDR3 reads CASSLVYSGGSNEQFF. CDR3 coding DNA: TGTGCCAGCAGCTTAGTGTATTCAGGGGGCTCTAATGAGCAGTTCTTC.

J is TRBJ2-7 and V is TRBV6-6; D is possibly TRBD1 or TRBD2 (5 bases each). The assigned J gene may be wrong: the sequence end matches TRBJ2-5 better. The CDR3 spans 15 residues. Germline V gene sequence: CDR1 MNHNY, CDR2 SVGAGI (reference sequence). DNA of the CDR3: TGTGCCAGCAGTTACGTGGGACGAACCCAAGAGACCCAGTACTTC. It encodes CASSYVGRTQETQYF.

The rearrangement joins TRBV6-8 to TRBJ2-3; D possibly corresponds to TRBD1 (5 bases). The CDR3 runs 14 residues. Germline loops: CDR1 MNHGY, CDR2 SAAAGT. V was cut by 6 bases and J by 2 bases, with 12 bases left in between. The CDR3 nucleotides read TGTGCCAGCAGAAGGGGCCAGACCACAGATACGCAGTATTTT. Translation gives CASRRGQTTDTQYF.

This chain links TRBV12-3 or TRBV12-4 with TRBJ2-5, with D hard to call. Gene TRBJ2-7 matches the end of the DNA better, so the J call may be wrong. The CDR3 has 13 residues. The chain's CDR3 is CASSPSGTYEQYF. In DNA, the CDR3 is TGTGCCAGCAGCCCTAGTGGAACCTACGAGCAGTACTTC.

The J gene is TRBJ1-1, the V gene TRBV7-2; D is ambiguous. CDR3 size: 13 residues. CDR1 is SGHTA, CDR2 FQGNSA, per germline. The V gene lost 2 bases and the J gene lost 10 bases, with 14 bases spanning the gap. The CDR3 loop reads CASSLRLLDGAFF. The CDR3 DNA reads as TGTGCCAGCAGCTTACGGCTCTTAGATGGAGCTTTCTTT.

Turning to this clonotype: Because it lacks the conserved phenylalanine or tryptophan at the end, this CDR3 is likely a read error. The limits of the CDR3 on the DNA are not certain, so only TCRdb's listed CDR3 is given. The chain uses TRBV27 and TRBJ2-6; TRBD2, the table's D call, lacks a check against the DNA. The germline CDR1 and CDR2 sequences are MNHEY and SMNVEV (reference sequence). Counting both end residues, the CDR3 totals 18 amino acids. This CDR3 is CASSNSGRRGQETQYFGA.

This clonotype was observed at least ten times. The V and J genes are TRBV27 and TRBJ1-1, with TRBD1 matching 7 bases. The ends lost 6 bases at V and 5 bases at J; junction bases unmatched: 9. The length of the CDR3 is 14 residues. The germline gives CDR1 MNHEY, CDR2 SMNVEV (reference sequence). In nucleotides, the CDR3 is TGTGCCAGCAGACTGGAGGGGGCATGGACTGAAGCTTTCTTT. Translated: CASRLEGAWTEAFF.

This chain connects TRBV7-3 to TRBJ2-1; D ambiguous. The J call is doubtful: the DNA matches TRBJ2-7 better. The germline gives CDR1 SGHTA, CDR2 FQGTGA. This CDR3 has 13 residues. CDR3 sequence: CASSLTGPDTQYF. In nucleotides, the CDR3 is TGTGCCAGCAGCTTAACCGGTCCAGATACGCAGTACTTC.

This clonotype turned up a few times. The chain couples TRBV12-3 or TRBV12-4 to TRBJ1-1; TRBD1 might be the D (6 bases). V dropped 7 bases and J dropped 3 bases, with 24 bases sitting between them. The CDR3 length is 17 residues. This chain's CDR3 is CASILFEQGSGDTEAFF. CDR3 DNA: TGTGCCAGCATCCTTTTCGAACAGGGTAGCGGGGACACTGAAGCTTTCTTT.

The V call is TRBV7-2, the J call TRBJ2-3; 12 bases match TRBD2. The J call may not be correct, given that the DNA end is closer to TRBJ2-7. CDR3 size: 14 residues. From germline, CDR1 is SGHTA and CDR2 FQGNSA. For the CDR3, the DNA is TGTGCCAGCAGACGGACTAGCGGGATCAATGAGCAGTACTTC. Amino acid sequence: CASRRTSGINEQYF.

The CDR3: CASAPSGANVLTF. In DNA form, the CDR3 reads TGTGCTAGTGCCCCCTCTGGGGCCAACGTCCTGACTTTC. The chain combines TRBV12-5 with TRBJ2-6; D gene uncertain. Germline values: CDR1 LGHNT, CDR2 FRNRAP. The ends were cut back, 7 bases at V and 0 bases at J, with 4 bases in the middle. The CDR3 is 13 residues long.

At least ten counts were recorded for this clonotype. This chain uses TRBV18 with TRBJ2-2; 9 positions agree with TRBD1. Looked up from germline, CDR1 is KGHSH and CDR2 is LQKENI. Trimming at V came to 1 base and at J to 5 bases, leaving 17 bases not matched to a gene. This CDR3 has 20 residues. The CDR3 DNA reads TGTGCCAGCTCACCACTGCCCGGGACAGGGCGGAATGGGGCTACCGGGGAGCTGTTTTTT. As protein: CASSPLPGTGRNGATGELFF. Full variable domain (missing parts from reference TRBV18 and TRBJ2-2): NAGVMQNPRHLVRRRGQEARLRCSPMKGHSHVYWYRQLPEEGLKFMVYLQKENIIDESGMPKERFSAEFPKEGPSILRIQQVVRGDSAAYFCASSPLPGTGRNGATGELFFGEGSRLTVL.

This clonotype was recorded a few times. The V and J genes are TRBV7-2 and TRBJ2-7; 13 bases align to TRBD2. The CDR3 consists of 16 residues. Germline CDR1 and CDR2: SGHTA and FQGNSA. Trimming at V came to 5 bases and at J to 5 bases, leaving 9 bases not matched to a gene. The CDR3 is CASSGSGLAGAHEQYF. The CDR3 bases are TGTGCCAGCAGCGGAAGCGGACTAGCGGGAGCCCACGAGCAGTACTTC.

The rearrangement joins TRBV11-3 to TRBJ2-3, with 14 bases that match TRBD2. CDR3 length: 16 residues. Germline V lookup: CDR1 SGHNT, CDR2 YENEEA. The trim removed 4 bases at V and 2 bases at J, leaving 2 bases unmatched. The CDR3 nucleotides read TGTGCCAGCAGCTCGGGACTAGCGGGAGTCACAGATACGCAGTATTTT. It yields the protein CASSSGLAGVTDTQYF.

This clonotype has a count of ten or more. The chain carries TRBV5-1 and TRBJ2-7; TRBD1 aligns across 9 bases. V dropped 0 bases and J dropped 3; count of bases not matched to a gene: 4. The CDR3 has 15 amino acids. Germline V lookup: CDR1 SGHRS, CDR2 YFSETQ. The CDR3 bases are TGCGCCAGCAGCTTGGTTACAGGGGGCGACTACGAGCAGTACTTC. Protein product: CASSLVTGGDYEQYF.

Worth noting for this clonotype: The CDR3 carries no conserved terminal phenylalanine or tryptophan, so it likely arises from a read error. The DNA is omitted, as the CDR3 cannot be located on it reliably, and the CDR3 follows TCRdb's listing. The chain joins TRBV9 to TRBJ2-3; no check of the table's D call, TRBD2, against the DNA was made. The germline V gene encodes CDR1 SGDLS and CDR2 YYNGEE. The CDR3 length equals 20 residues, ends included. The chain's CDR3 is CASSDPLTSGRPYNEQYFGP.

This clonotype has more than one count but fewer than ten. The chain combines TRBV7-3 with TRBJ2-1; 11 bases align to TRBD2. After removal of 0 bases from V and 2 bases from J, the junction contained 6 bases not matched to a gene. Germline assignment: CDR1 SGHTA and CDR2 FQGTGA. This CDR3 contains 18 residues. This CDR3 is CASSLTSGGALPYNEQFF. The CDR3 DNA sequence: TGTGCCAGCAGCTTAACTAGCGGGGGGGCCTTACCCTACAATGAGCAGTTCTTC.